The rows below give T cell receptor beta chains drawn from one sample of a study of cytotoxic CD8 clonotypes in ibrutinib-treated CLL. The data were produced by immunoSEQ multiplex PCR, yet TCRdb's version contains in-frame clones alone and is incomplete. The sample has roughly 250,000 clones; around three quarters are singletons. The specimen was PBMCs, collected after 24 months of ibrutinib treatment. These receptors were collected from a human donor with chronic lymphocytic leukemia. CDR3s include the opening cysteine and the closing phenylalanine or tryptophan. The D gene is left open where the match is weak. Clone size, where shown, is once, few, many, or a class for clones that have expanded.

size: .
length: 11
V: TRBV29-1
D: TRBD1
J: TRBJ1-1
CDR3: CSVGTGGEAFF
DNA: TGCAGCGTGGGGACAGGGGGTGAAGCTTTCTTT

size: once
length: 14
V: TRBV6-5
D: .
J: TRBJ1-5
CDR3: CASSFGSYNQPQHF
DNA: TGTGCCAGCAGTTTTGGCAGCTACAATCAGCCCCAGCATTTT

size: .
length: 11
V: TRBV6-4
D: .
J: TRBJ2-1
CDR3: CASNDDGEQFF
DNA: TGTGCCAGCAATGATGACGGTGAGCAGTTCTTC

size: .
length: 17
V: TRBV7-9
D: .
J: TRBJ2-3
CDR3: CASSSVGPNRITDTQYF
DNA: TGTGCCAGCAGCTCAGTGGGACCGAACCGAATCACAGATACGCAGTATTTT

size: .
length: 13
V: TRBV14
D: .
J: TRBJ2-3
CDR3: CASSQVSGYTQYF
DNA: TGTGCCAGCAGCCAAGTTTCGGGGTATACGCAGTATTTT

size: .
length: 17
V: TRBV21-1
D: .
J: TRBJ1-1
CDR3: CASSADRASNGSTEAFF
DNA: TGTGCCAGCAGCGCAGACAGGGCCAGTAATGGGAGCACTGAAGCTTTCTTT

size: .
length: 13
V: TRBV29-1
D: TRBD1
J: TRBJ2-7
CDR3: CSAQGQGAVEQYF
DNA: TGCAGCGCCCAAGGACAGGGGGCGGTCGAGCAGTACTTC

size: .
length: 13
V: TRBV9
D: .
J: TRBJ1-2
CDR3: CASSLAQGYGYTF
DNA: TGTGCCAGCAGCTTAGCCCAGGGGTATGGCTACACCTTC

size: .
length: 15
V: TRBV4-3
D: TRBD1
J: TRBJ1-4
CDR3: CASSLHRDSQEKLFF
DNA: TGCGCCAGCAGTCTTCACCGGGACAGTCAAGAAAAACTGTTTTTT

size: .
length: 11
V: TRBV27
D: .
J: TRBJ2-7
CDR3: CASSFGLEQYF
DNA: TGTGCCAGCAGTTTTGGGCTCGAGCAGTACTTC

size: .
length: 18
V: TRBV10-1
D: TRBD1
J: TRBJ1-4
CDR3: CASSAPTRTGFTNEKLFF
DNA: TGCGCCAGCAGTGCCCCCACGAGGACAGGGTTTACTAATGAAAAACTGTTTTTT

size: .
length: 15
V: TRBV7-9
D: .
J: TRBJ2-1
CDR3: CASNLRDRQPGEQFF
DNA: TGTGCCAGCAACCTACGGGACCGCCAGCCGGGGGAGCAGTTCTTC

size: few
length: 16
V: TRBV9
D: TRBD1
J: TRBJ2-3
CDR3: CASSVVSGTGEDTQYF
DNA: TGTGCCAGCAGCGTAGTAAGCGGGACAGGGGAGGATACGCAGTATTTT

size: .
length: 13
V: TRBV28
D: .
J: TRBJ1-5
CDR3: CASSYGGSQPQHF
DNA: TGTGCCAGCAGTTATGGGGGATCGCAGCCCCAGCATTTT

size: .
length: 13
V: TRBV30
D: .
J: TRBJ2-5
CDR3: CAWSQGKQETQYF
DNA: TGTGCCTGGAGCCAGGGAAAGCAAGAGACCCAGTACTTC

size: .
length: 15
V: TRBV9
D: .
J: TRBJ2-7
CDR3: CASSVDQSPYYEQYF
DNA: TGTGCCAGCAGCGTAGACCAAAGCCCTTACTACGAGCAGTACTTC

size: .
length: 14
V: TRBV27
D: .
J: TRBJ2-7
CDR3: CASSLTRGGYEQYF
DNA: TGTGCCAGCAGTCTAACGAGGGGCGGCTACGAGCAGTACTTC

size: .
length: 16
V: TRBV25-1
D: .
J: TRBJ2-2
CDR3: CASSETQGANTGELFF
DNA: TGTGCCAGCAGTGAAACCCAGGGAGCGAACACCGGGGAGCTGTTTTTT

size: few
length: 15
V: TRBV11-3
D: .
J: TRBJ2-6
CDR3: CASSLGAGGANVLTF
DNA: TGTGCCAGCAGCTTAGGGGCGGGAGGGGCCAACGTCCTGACTTTC

size: .
length: 14
V: TRBV7-9
D: .
J: TRBJ1-1
CDR3: CASSSEGTETEAFF
DNA: TGTGCCAGCAGCTCGGAGGGTACGGAAACTGAAGCTTTCTTT

size: .
length: 15
V: TRBV10-3
D: TRBD1
J: TRBJ2-7
CDR3: CAISEREDRGREQYF
DNA: TGTGCCATCAGTGAGCGGGAGGACAGGGGGAGAGAGCAGTACTTC

size: .
length: 15
V: TRBV18
D: .
J: TRBJ2-2
CDR3: CASSPLDLNTGELFF
DNA: TGTGCCAGCTCACCTCTTGACTTAAACACCGGGGAGCTGTTTTTT

size: .
length: 17
V: TRBV29-1
D: TRBD2
J: TRBJ2-1
CDR3: CSVAFSSGPSSYNEQFF
DNA: TGCAGCGTTGCGTTTTCTAGCGGGCCTAGCTCCTACAATGAGCAGTTCTTC

size: .
length: 15
V: TRBV7-8
D: .
J: TRBJ2-5
CDR3: CASSLDIGSVKTQYF
DNA: TGTGCCAGCAGCTTAGATATAGGTTCGGTAAAGACCCAGTACTTC

size: .
length: 13
V: TRBV4-1
D: .
J: TRBJ2-3
CDR3: CASSYGGTDTQYF
DNA: TGCGCCAGCAGTTACGGGGGCACAGATACGCAGTATTTT

size: .
length: 16
V: TRBV5-1
D: .
J: TRBJ2-5
CDR3: CASSPGLPGPQETQYF
DNA: TGCGCCAGCAGCCCAGGGCTACCGGGACCCCAAGAGACCCAGTACTTC

size: once
length: 14
V: TRBV7-9
D: .
J: TRBJ2-3
CDR3: CASTRFGDTDTQYF
DNA: TGTGCCAGCACCCGGTTCGGTGACACAGATACGCAGTATTTT

size: .
length: 15
V: TRBV9
D: TRBD2
J: TRBJ2-4
CDR3: CASSPSGLAKNIQYF
DNA: TGTGCCAGCAGCCCTAGCGGGCTAGCCAAAAACATTCAGTACTTC

size: .
length: 15
V: TRBV6-5
D: .
J: TRBJ1-2
CDR3: CASSYSDSAFGGYTF
DNA: TGTGCCAGCAGTTACTCGGATAGTGCCTTTGGAGGCTACACCTTC

size: .
length: 18
V: TRBV28
D: .
J: TRBJ2-7
CDR3: CASSSRVPAKGRAYEQYF
DNA: TGTGCCAGCAGTTCCCGGGTCCCAGCCAAGGGGCGAGCCTACGAGCAGTACTTC

size: .
length: 15
V: TRBV11-2
D: .
J: TRBJ2-1
CDR3: CASSLAGGPQGEQFF
DNA: TGTGCCAGCAGCTTAGCGGGAGGTCCCCAGGGGGAGCAGTTCTTC

size: .
length: 14
V: TRBV29-1
D: TRBD1
J: TRBJ2-7
CDR3: CSVEIGTASYEQYF
DNA: TGCAGCGTTGAAATCGGGACAGCCTCCTACGAGCAGTACTTC

size: few
length: 13
V: TRBV5-6
D: .
J: TRBJ2-5
CDR3: CASTMGHRETQYF
DNA: TGTGCCAGCACCATGGGCCACCGAGAGACCCAGTACTTC

size: .
length: 14
V: TRBV2
D: .
J: TRBJ2-5
CDR3: CASSEVGPQETQYF
DNA: TGTGCCAGCAGTGAAGTGGGCCCTCAAGAGACCCAGTACTTC

size: .
length: 14
V: TRBV7-9
D: .
J: TRBJ1-2
CDR3: CASSPATNSVGYTF
DNA: TGTGCCAGCAGCCCGGCGACTAACTCGGTCGGCTACACCTTC

size: few
length: 13
V: TRBV7-3
D: .
J: TRBJ1-2
CDR3: CASGNEPNYGYTF
DNA: TGTGCCAGCGGGAACGAACCTAACTATGGCTACACCTTC

size: .
length: 16
V: TRBV15
D: .
J: TRBJ1-5
CDR3: CATSRDLGGSNQPQHF
DNA: TGTGCCACCAGCAGAGATTTAGGGGGGAGCAATCAGCCCCAGCATTTT

size: .
length: 15
V: TRBV5-6
D: .
J: TRBJ2-3
CDR3: CASSLKLTFTDTQYF
DNA: TGTGCCAGCAGCTTGAAGCTTACATTCACAGATACGCAGTATTTT

size: few
length: 13
V: TRBV28
D: .
J: TRBJ1-2
CDR3: CASRSSQNYGYTF
DNA: TGTGCCAGCAGGTCGTCTCAAAACTATGGCTACACCTTC

size: .
length: 15
V: TRBV4-3
D: .
J: TRBJ2-5
CDR3: CASSQDFSGQETQYF
DNA: TGCGCCAGCAGCCAAGATTTCAGCGGCCAAGAGACCCAGTACTTC

size: .
length: 15
V: TRBV7-8
D: TRBD2
J: TRBJ2-7
CDR3: CASSFSGMEYYEQYF
DNA: TGTGCCAGCAGCTTTAGCGGGATGGAGTACTACGAGCAGTACTTC

size: .
length: 16
V: TRBV19
D: .
J: TRBJ1-5
CDR3: CASSIVRGSGNQPQHF
DNA: TGTGCCAGTAGTATAGTTCGGGGGAGCGGCAATCAGCCCCAGCATTTT

size: .
length: 15
V: TRBV15
D: .
J: TRBJ2-7
CDR3: CATSRVHTSSYEQYF
DNA: TGTGCCACCAGCAGAGTGCACACGAGCTCCTACGAGCAGTACTTC

size: .
length: 15
V: TRBV25-1
D: .
J: TRBJ1-4
CDR3: CASSESGRDGEKLFF
DNA: TGTGCCAGCAGTGAATCGGGCAGGGATGGCGAAAAACTGTTTTTT

size: .
length: 14
V: TRBV29-1
D: TRBD1
J: TRBJ1-2
CDR3: CSAQKTEGAGGYTF
DNA: TGCAGCGCACAAAAAACCGAGGGGGCGGGCGGCTACACCTTC

size: .
length: 14
V: TRBV7-3
D: TRBD1
J: TRBJ2-3
CDR3: CASRPGTDADTQYF
DNA: TGTGCCAGCAGGCCCGGGACAGACGCAGATACGCAGTATTTT

size: once
length: 16
V: TRBV5-1
D: TRBD2
J: TRBJ2-1
CDR3: CASSKGLAHLRNEQFF
DNA: TGCGCCAGCAGCAAGGGACTAGCACACCTGCGGAATGAGCAGTTCTTC

size: .
length: 18
V: TRBV27
D: TRBD2
J: TRBJ2-7
CDR3: CASRWLLAGGLGPYEQYF
DNA: TGTGCCAGTAGGTGGTTGCTAGCGGGAGGGTTAGGCCCCTACGAGCAGTACTTC

size: few
length: 16
V: TRBV5-1
D: .
J: TRBJ2-7
CDR3: CASSLTGHLLQYEQYF
DNA: TGCGCCAGCAGCTTAACGGGCCATCTCCTGCAGTACGAGCAGTACTTC

size: .
length: 13
V: TRBV7-3
D: .
J: TRBJ2-3
CDR3: CASSRGTTDTQYF
DNA: TGTGCCAGCAGCCGGGGTACCACAGATACGCAGTATTTT

size: .
length: 15
V: TRBV2
D: .
J: TRBJ1-1
CDR3: CASSVYLLPNTEAFF
DNA: TGTGCCAGCAGTGTGTATCTCTTACCGAACACTGAAGCTTTCTTT

size: .
length: 14
V: TRBV28
D: .
J: TRBJ2-4
CDR3: CASSFRDGSDIQYF
DNA: TGTGCCAGCAGTTTTCGGGATGGATCGGACATTCAGTACTTC

size: .
length: 14
V: TRBV11-1
D: TRBD1
J: TRBJ1-3
CDR3: CASQDRGSGNTIYF
DNA: TGTGCCTCTCAGGACAGGGGCTCTGGAAACACCATATATTTT

size: few
length: 14
V: TRBV2
D: .
J: TRBJ2-6
CDR3: CASRQDSGANVLTF
DNA: TGTGCCAGCAGACAGGACTCTGGGGCCAACGTCCTGACTTTC

size: few
length: 15
V: TRBV4-1
D: .
J: TRBJ1-5
CDR3: CASSQGRERDQPQHF
DNA: TGCGCCAGCAGCCAAGGGCGCGAGAGGGATCAGCCCCAGCATTTT

size: .
length: 15
V: TRBV5-1
D: .
J: TRBJ2-4
CDR3: CASSLIEPGKNIQYF
DNA: TGCGCCAGCAGCTTGATAGAACCGGGCAAAAACATTCAGTACTTC

size: .
length: 17
V: TRBV7-2
D: TRBD2
J: TRBJ2-7
CDR3: CASSGGYTGTSLYEQYF
DNA: TGTGCCAGCAGCGGCGGCTACACCGGGACTAGTTTGTACGAGCAGTACTTC

size: few
length: 12
V: TRBV25-1
D: .
J: TRBJ1-2
CDR3: CASSAQGYGYTF
DNA: TGTGCCAGCAGTGCCCAGGGCTATGGCTACACCTTC

size: .
length: 11
V: TRBV11-3
D: .
J: TRBJ1-2
CDR3: CASSLRGGYTF
DNA: TGTGCCAGCAGCTTGCGAGGAGGCTACACCTTC